Shown below are 29 T cell receptor beta chains from a single sample sequenced in a study of metastatic and nonmetastatic thyroid tumors. TCRdb reprocessed the PCR reads using MiXCR. This table holds roughly 29,000 clones, more than 20% found once. No patient had received any treatment before thyroid surgery. Sequencing used blood. Receptors originate from a female donor with papillary thyroid cancer or a benign thyroid nodule (not recorded which). Some clones in this sample may be carry-over from other donors' samples.

In its sample, this clone was seen a few times. The J gene is TRBJ2-7, the V gene TRBV29-1, with 7 bases fitting TRBD1. Germline V gene sequence: CDR1 SQVTM, CDR2 ANQGSEA. The ends lost 2 bases at V and 0 bases at J; junction bases unmatched: 1. The CDR3 contains 13 residues. The CDR3: CSVEQGDSYEQYF. For the CDR3, the DNA is TGCAGCGTTGAACAGGGGGACTCCTACGAGCAGTACTTC.

This clone has ten or more counts. The chain joins TRBV30 to TRBJ1-3; D is possibly TRBD1 (5 bases). Trimming removed 0 bases from V and 2 bases from J, with 11 bases in between. This CDR3 has 15 amino acids. Germline lookup yields CDR1 GTSNPN and CDR2 SVGIG (reference sequence). CDR3 amino acids: CAWSVNGGPGNTIYF. The CDR3 nucleotides read TGTGCCTGGAGTGTTAACGGGGGACCTGGAAACACCATATATTTT.

The rearrangement links TRBV5-1 to TRBJ2-3; D gene unclear. From germline, CDR1 is SGHRS and CDR2 YFSETQ. Trimming cost V 0 bases and J 5 bases, with 16 bases left between them. There are 16 residues in the CDR3. The CDR3 sequence is CASSLAPSTAQDTQYF. As DNA, the CDR3 is TGCGCCAGCAGCTTGGCCCCATCGACGGCCCAAGATACGCAGTATTTT.

This clone was counted ten times or more. The chain recombines TRBV28 with TRBJ2-7, with 7 bases lining up with TRBD1. The germline V gene encodes CDR1 MDHEN and CDR2 SYDVKM. This CDR3 comprises 15 residues. V shed 3 bases, J shed 0 bases, and the junction held 5 bases outside the gene matches. The chain's CDR3 is CASSFIQGRSYEQYF. As DNA, the CDR3 is TGTGCCAGCAGTTTTATACAGGGGCGCTCCTACGAGCAGTACTTC.

Within the sample, this clone is medium-sized. This chain joins TRBV6-1 and TRBJ1-1; no definite D call. Germline values: CDR1 MNHNS, CDR2 SASEGT. The CDR3 loop spans 13 amino acids. The V end lost 7 bases, the J end lost 1 base, and 10 bases lay between the germline ends. CDR3 sequence (DNA): TGTGCCAGCAAGTCCCCTGAGAACACTGAAGCTTTCTTT. Translation gives CASKSPENTEAFF.

This clone was observed a few times. This sequence joins TRBV12-3 or TRBV12-4 and TRBJ1-4; 7 bases line up with TRBD1. Trimming removed 6 bases from V and 0 bases from J; junction bases left unmatched: 7. The CDR3 sequence is 16 residues long. This CDR3 reads CASRRGQAATNEKLFF. CDR3 DNA: TGTGCCAGCAGGCGTGGACAGGCGGCAACTAATGAAAAACTGTTTTTT.

This clone was seen ten or more times. V gene TRBV28 combines with J gene TRBJ1-5; no clear D. This CDR3 has 13 amino acids. Germline CDR1 is MDHEN and CDR2 is SYDVKM. Trimming shortened V by 6 bases and J by 0 bases, and 6 bases separated the two germline ends. The CDR3 bases are TGTGCCAGCAGCCCCGATAGCAATCAGCCCCAGCATTTT. This translates into CASSPDSNQPQHF.

At least ten counts were recorded for this clone. A much bigger clone sits one base away, suggesting this may be a read error. Other DNA sequences in the same sample also yield this CDR3. The chain has TRBV4-1 and TRBJ2-5; possibly TRBD1 or TRBD2 for D (5 bases each). CDR3 length equals 14 residues. Germline V CDR1 and CDR2: MGHRA, YSYEKL. V was pared by 4 bases and J by 2 bases, with 11 bases between. The CDR3 sequence: CASSPRGLQETQYF. CDR3 DNA: TGCGCCAGCAGCCCTCGGGGCTTACAAGAGACCCAGTACTTC.

This clone was picked up many times. CDR3 region: CASSSLGAGETQYF. CDR3 sequence (DNA): TGTGCCAGCAGCTCTTTGGGGGCCGGGGAGACCCAGTACTTC. The chain uses TRBV3-1 and TRBJ2-5, with D tentatively TRBD1 (6 bases). CDR3 length: 14 residues. Germline V CDR1 and CDR2: LGHDT, YNNKEL (reference sequence). V lost 5 bases to trimming and J lost 5 bases, with 15 bases between them.

This clone was observed many times. This may arise from a read error, as a much more abundant clone is one base away. The same CDR3 also results from other DNA sequences found in this sample. The rearrangement links TRBV12-3 or TRBV12-4 to TRBJ2-1; TRBD2 aligns across 8 bases. The CDR3 runs to 16 residues. V was clipped by 3 bases and J by 7 bases; unmatched bases: 11. Written as DNA, the CDR3 is TGTGCCAGCAGTTTGATCGCGGGGGGCCCACGTAATGAGCAGTTCTTC. It codes for CASSLIAGGPRNEQFF.

V gene TRBV19 combines with J gene TRBJ1-2, with D perhaps matching TRBD1 (5 bases). Per the germline V gene, CDR1 is LNHDA and CDR2 is SQIVND (reference sequence). The V gene lost 6 bases and the J gene lost 8 bases, with 22 bases spanning the gap. CDR3 length: 15 residues. The CDR3 nucleotides are TGTGCCAGTAGCCTCTTGGGGTACCAATGGGGCGGCTACACCTTC. Its translation: CASSLLGYQWGGYTF. The variable domain in full, completed from reference TRBV19 and TRBJ1-2, reads DGGITQSPKYLFRKEGQNVTLSCEQNLNHDAMYWYRQDPGQGLRLIYYSQIVNDFQKGDIAEGYSVSREKKESFPLTVTSAQKNPTAFYLCASSLLGYQWGGYTFGSGTRLTVV.

This clone showed up many times. The J gene is TRBJ1-1, the V gene TRBV5-1; D is uncertain. Trimming cost V 4 bases and J 0 bases, with 7 bases left between them. The CDR3 length is 13 residues. CDR1 and CDR2 (germline): SGHRS, YFSETQ. The CDR3 sequence is CASSRAVNTEAFF. Written as DNA, the CDR3 is TGCGCCAGCAGCAGGGCGGTGAACACTGAAGCTTTCTTT.

This chain uses TRBV12-3 or TRBV12-4 with TRBJ2-7; D possibly uses TRBD1 or TRBD2 (5 bases each). The CDR3 spans 14 residues. Trimming shortened V by 5 bases and J by 2 bases, and 13 bases separated the two germline ends. CDR3 in amino acids: CASSPGTNPYEQYF. DNA for the CDR3: TGTGCCAGCAGTCCAGGGACGAATCCCTACGAGCAGTACTTC.

This clone was detected many times. J is TRBJ2-1 and V is TRBV3-1, with 10 bases identical to TRBD1. The trim removed 4 bases at V and 5 bases at J, leaving 5 bases unmatched. CDR1 is LGHDT, CDR2 YNNKEL, per germline (reference sequence). CDR3 size: 15 residues. CDR3 sequence: CASSLGTGAHNEQFF. DNA for the CDR3: TGTGCCAGCAGCCTAGGGACAGGGGCGCACAATGAGCAGTTCTTC.

V usage is TRBV13 and J usage is TRBJ2-7; possible D gene TRBD2, 5 bases. Trimming left V 4 bases short and J 3 bases short, with 16 bases between. Looked up from germline, CDR1 is PRHDT and CDR2 is FYEKMQ (reference sequence). CDR3 size: 15 residues. The CDR3 sequence: CASSSLQEVGYEQYF. The CDR3 DNA follows: TGTGCCAGCAGCTCCCTGCAGGAGGTAGGCTACGAGCAGTACTTC. Full variable domain (missing parts from reference TRBV13 and TRBJ2-7): AAGVIQSPRHLIKEKRETATLKCYPIPRHDTVYWYQQGPGQDPQFLISFYEKMQSDKGSIPDRFSAQQFSDYHSELNMSSLELGDSALYFCASSSLQEVGYEQYFGPGTRLTVT.

By sample share, this clone is medium-sized. This rearrangement joins TRBV12-3 or TRBV12-4 to TRBJ1-3; D call uncertain. V was clipped by 6 bases and J by 0 bases, with 6 bases between them. This CDR3 is 13 amino acids long. The CDR3 protein is CASRRSSGNTIYF. The CDR3 DNA sequence: TGTGCCAGCAGACGGAGCTCTGGAAACACCATATATTTT.

The V gene is TRBV6-1, the J gene TRBJ2-5; no firm D call. The length of the CDR3 is 13 residues. Trimming took 4 bases from V and 1 from J, leaving 7 bases between them. The germline V gene has CDR1 MNHNS and CDR2 SASEGT. The CDR3 DNA reads as TGTGCCAGCAGTGGGCTAATCCAAGAGACCCAGTACTTC. Protein: CASSGLIQETQYF.

Many counts were recorded for this clone. Other DNA sequences within the sample encode an identical CDR3. The chain has TRBV28 and TRBJ2-3; 7 nucleotides agree with TRBD2. CDR1 and CDR2 (germline): MDHEN, SYDVKM. CDR3 length: 14 amino acids. The trim removed 2 bases at V and 4 bases at J, leaving 3 bases unmatched. CDR3 amino acids: CASSLAGVADTQYF. For the CDR3, the DNA is TGTGCCAGCAGTTTAGCGGGAGTCGCAGATACGCAGTATTTT.

This clone was detected only a few times. The rearrangement uses TRBV19 and TRBJ1-2; D perhaps matches TRBD1 (5 bases). This CDR3 has 14 amino acids. The germline V and J ends were trimmed by 1 base and 5 bases, with 11 bases remaining between them. From germline, CDR1 is LNHDA and CDR2 SQIVND (reference sequence). CDR3 in amino acids: CASSIAGADYGYTF. The DNA of the CDR3 is TGTGCCAGTAGTATAGCCGGGGCGGATTATGGCTACACCTTC.

In this sample, this clone turned up many times. The chain joins TRBV12-5 to TRBJ2-3; unclear D gene. The V and J ends lost 4 bases and 4 bases respectively, with 9 bases between them. The CDR3 runs 13 residues. Germline CDR1 LGHNT, CDR2 FRNRAP. The CDR3 DNA reads TGTGCTAGTGGTTCATACCAGGCAGATACGCAGTATTTT. This gives the protein CASGSYQADTQYF. The full variable domain, in which reference TRBV12-5 and TRBJ2-3 provide the parts outside the CDR3, is DARVTQTPRHKVTEMGQEVTMRCQPILGHNTVFWYRQTMMQGLELLAYFRNRAPLDDSGMPKDRFSAEMPDATLATLKIQPSEPRDSAVYFCASGSYQADTQYFGPGTRLTVL.

This clone was recorded many times. The V call is TRBV6-1, the J call TRBJ2-7; 9 nucleotides agree with TRBD2. The CDR3 extends over 15 amino acids. CDR1 is MNHNS and CDR2 is SASEGT in the germline V gene. The trim removed 6 bases at V and 7 bases at J, leaving 13 bases unmatched. The DNA for the CDR3 is TGTGCCAGCAGGAACGGGGGCGGGGGGGCGAGAGAGCAGTACTTC. This translates into CASRNGGGGAREQYF.

CDR3 nucleotide sequence: TGCAGTGCTAGACGGGACACAGTGAACACTGAAGCTTTCTTT. Amino acid sequence: CSARRDTVNTEAFF. This rearrangement joins TRBV20-1 to TRBJ1-1; perhaps TRBD1 as D (6 bases). CDR3 length equals 14 residues. Deletions cut 2 bases from V and 0 bases from J, with 10 bases between. Germline CDR1 reads DFQATT; CDR2 reads SNEGSKA (reference sequence).

V gene TRBV28 combines with J gene TRBJ2-5; D is possibly TRBD2 (6 bases). This CDR3 has 15 residues. V lost 10 bases and J lost 5, with 23 bases in between. Germline lookup yields CDR1 MDHEN and CDR2 SYDVKM. CDR3 coding DNA: TGTGCCAACAGCGCGGGAAAGGGGTCGGGTGAGACCCAGTACTTC. Translation gives CANSAGKGSGETQYF.

This clone has ten or more counts. In the same sample, other DNA sequences code for this CDR3. The chain joins TRBV27 to TRBJ2-7; 10 nucleotides agree with TRBD2. J was trimmed by 3 bases and V by 8 bases; bases with no gene match: 7. The CDR3 sequence is 14 residues long. The germline gives CDR1 MNHEY, CDR2 SMNVEV (reference sequence). The CDR3 bases are TGTGCCAGCCAGCGGGGGGGGGGGCGCTACGAGCAGTACTTC. Protein product: CASQRGGGRYEQYF.

This clone was seen many times. The chain has TRBV5-1 and TRBJ2-7; a possible D gene is TRBD2 (6 bases). The CDR3 has 14 residues. Trimming cost V 3 bases and J 3 bases, with 13 bases left between them. Looked up from germline, CDR1 is SGHRS and CDR2 is YFSETQ. The CDR3 here is CASSSMFGGYEQYF. The CDR3 bases are TGCGCCAGCAGCTCGATGTTCGGGGGCTACGAGCAGTACTTC.

By frequency in the sample, this clone is medium-sized. CDR3 protein: CASSEIYAAYNEQFF. The CDR3 nucleotides read TGTGCCAGCAGTGAAATATACGCAGCCTACAATGAGCAGTTCTTC. The chain uses TRBV6-1 and TRBJ2-1; D unresolved. CDR1 is MNHNS, CDR2 SASEGT, per germline. The V end was cut by 2 bases, the J end by 2 bases, with 10 bases between. This CDR3 contains 15 residues.

The chain couples TRBV18 to TRBJ2-5; 8 nucleotides match TRBD2. CDR1 and CDR2 (germline): KGHSH, LQKENI. V shed 1 base, J shed 3 bases, and the junction held 1 base outside the gene matches. The CDR3 runs to 14 residues. The CDR3 sequence is CASSPLAGKETQYF. CDR3 DNA sequence: TGTGCCAGCTCACCACTAGCGGGGAAAGAGACCCAGTACTTC.

The table lists this clone with many counts. The V call is TRBV28, the J call TRBJ1-1; D is perhaps TRBD1 (5 bases). The CDR3 extends over 16 amino acids. Trimming took 3 bases from V and 5 from J, leaving 19 bases between them. CDR1 is MDHEN and CDR2 is SYDVKM in the germline V gene. CDR3 in DNA: TGTGCCAGCAGTTTCTGGGACGGGACTGCGAAAACTGAAGCTTTCTTT. This codes for CASSFWDGTAKTEAFF.

This clone was seen repeatedly, ten times or more. The chain combines TRBV6-6 with TRBJ1-6, with a possible D match to TRBD1 (5 bases). The V and J ends lost 7 bases and 10 bases respectively, with 32 bases between them. The CDR3 totals 19 residues. CDR1 is MNHNY and CDR2 is SVGAGI in the germline V gene (reference sequence). This CDR3 is CASTHWGRALGELRSPLHF. The CDR3 nucleotides are TGTGCCAGCACCCACTGGGGTCGGGCATTGGGGGAATTGCGCTCACCCCTCCACTTT.